This T cell receptor beta chain appears in the sequencing data of a study of monozygotic twins with inflammatory bowel disease. Whole-study findings and limits: Especially where disease activity was present, IBD patients had fewer clonotypes in common with others than healthy twins did.

The CDR3 loop spans 16 amino acids. CDR1 is LGHDT, CDR2 YNNKEL, per germline (reference sequence). To note about this clonotype: Its antigen is still unknown.

A template switching step added UMIs, each with a 6-nucleotide sample barcode. TCRdb re-called the 5' RACE reads; every CDR3 protein appears as one record, without DNA. Its table records under 200,000 distinct CDR3 sequences. Sequencing input: blood. This chain links TRBV3-1 with TRBJ2-4; the TCRdb D gene call, TRBD1, has no DNA to confirm it. This sequence was found in a human donor with ulcerative colitis or Crohn's disease, or a healthy co-twin of an affected twin (not recorded which). The CDR3 protein is CASSQLPQGAKNIQYF. Looking up the rest from reference TRBV3-1 and TRBJ2-4 gives the full variable domain: DTAVSQTPKYLVTQMGNDKSIKCEQNLGHDTMYWYKQDSKKFLKIMFSYNNKELIINETVPNRFSPKSPDKAHLNLHINSLELGDSAVYFCASSQLPQGAKNIQYFGAGTRLSVL.